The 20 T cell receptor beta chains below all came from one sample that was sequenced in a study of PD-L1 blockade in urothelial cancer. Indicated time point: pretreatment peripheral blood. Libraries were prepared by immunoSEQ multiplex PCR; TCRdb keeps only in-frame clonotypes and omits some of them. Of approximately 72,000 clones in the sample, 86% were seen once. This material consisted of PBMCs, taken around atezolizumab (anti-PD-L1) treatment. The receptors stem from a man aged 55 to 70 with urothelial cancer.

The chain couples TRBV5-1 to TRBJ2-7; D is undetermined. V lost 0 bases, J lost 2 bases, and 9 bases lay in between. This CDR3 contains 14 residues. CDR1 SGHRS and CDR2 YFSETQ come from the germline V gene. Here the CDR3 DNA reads TGCGCCAGCAGCTTGGGCCAGGCAACCTACGAGCAGTACTTC. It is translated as CASSLGQATYEQYF.

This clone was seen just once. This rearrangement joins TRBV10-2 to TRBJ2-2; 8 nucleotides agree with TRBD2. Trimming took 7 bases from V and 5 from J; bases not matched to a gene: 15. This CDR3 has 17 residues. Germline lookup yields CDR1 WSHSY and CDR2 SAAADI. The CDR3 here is CASIQRWRGAGTGELFF. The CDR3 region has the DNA TGCGCCAGCATCCAAAGGTGGCGGGGGGCGGGAACCGGGGAGCTGTTTTTT.

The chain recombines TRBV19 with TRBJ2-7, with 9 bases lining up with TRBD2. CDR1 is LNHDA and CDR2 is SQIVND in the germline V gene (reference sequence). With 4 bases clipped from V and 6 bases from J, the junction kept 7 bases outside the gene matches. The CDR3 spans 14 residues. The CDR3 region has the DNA TGTGCCAGTAGTAATCCGGGACTAGCTGTCGAGCAGTACTTC. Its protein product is CASSNPGLAVEQYF.

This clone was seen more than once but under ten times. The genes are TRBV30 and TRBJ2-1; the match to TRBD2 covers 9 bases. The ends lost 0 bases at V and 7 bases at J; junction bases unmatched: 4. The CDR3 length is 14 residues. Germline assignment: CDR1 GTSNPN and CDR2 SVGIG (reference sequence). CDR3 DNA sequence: TGTGCCTGGAGTGTAGGGCTAGCGGGGAATGAGCAGTTCTTC. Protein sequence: CAWSVGLAGNEQFF.

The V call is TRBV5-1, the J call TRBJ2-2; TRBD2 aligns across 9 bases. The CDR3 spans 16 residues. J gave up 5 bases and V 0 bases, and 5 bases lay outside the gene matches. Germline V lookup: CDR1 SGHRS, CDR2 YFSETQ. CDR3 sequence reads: CASSLAVTSGTGELFF. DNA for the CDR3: TGCGCCAGCAGCTTGGCCGTGACTAGCGGTACCGGGGAGCTGTTTTTT.

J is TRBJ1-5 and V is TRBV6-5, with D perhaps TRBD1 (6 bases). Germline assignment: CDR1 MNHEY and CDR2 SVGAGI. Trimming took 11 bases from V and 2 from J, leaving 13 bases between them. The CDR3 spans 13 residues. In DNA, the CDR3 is TGTGCCTCAAGGGCAGGGGGCAATCAGCCCCAGCATTTT. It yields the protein CASRAGGNQPQHF.

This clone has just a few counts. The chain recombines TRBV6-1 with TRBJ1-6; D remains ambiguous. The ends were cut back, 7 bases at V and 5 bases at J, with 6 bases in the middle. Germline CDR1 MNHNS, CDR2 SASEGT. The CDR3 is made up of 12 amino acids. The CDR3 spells CASTTDNSPLHF. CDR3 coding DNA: TGTGCCAGCACTACAGATAATTCACCCCTCCACTTT.

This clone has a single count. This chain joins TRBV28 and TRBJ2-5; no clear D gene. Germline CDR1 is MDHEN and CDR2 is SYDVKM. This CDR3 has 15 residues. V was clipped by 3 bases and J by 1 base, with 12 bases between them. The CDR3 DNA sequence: TGTGCCAGCAGTTTTCCTGGGCAAATCCAAGAGACCCAGTACTTC. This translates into CASSFPGQIQETQYF.

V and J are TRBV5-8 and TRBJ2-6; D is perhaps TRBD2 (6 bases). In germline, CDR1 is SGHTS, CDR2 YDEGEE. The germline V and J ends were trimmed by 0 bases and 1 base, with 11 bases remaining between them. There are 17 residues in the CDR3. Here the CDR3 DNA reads TGTGCCAGCAGCTTGGCGGGGGTGAGATCTGGGGCCAACGTCCTGACTTTC. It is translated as CASSLAGVRSGANVLTF.

The CDR3 sequence is CASSWDRGEAFF. The CDR3 DNA reads TGTGCCAGCAGCTGGGACAGGGGGGAAGCTTTCTTT. The chain has TRBV5-6 and TRBJ1-1, with 11 bases matching TRBD1. After removal of 3 bases from V and 8 bases from J, the junction contained 0 bases not matched to a gene. The CDR3 has 12 amino acids. Germline CDR1 SGHDT, CDR2 YYEEEE. The full variable domain, in which reference TRBV5-6 and TRBJ1-1 provide the parts outside the CDR3, is DAGVTQSPTHLIKTRGQQVTLRCSPKSGHDTVSWYQQALGQGPQFIFQYYEEEERQRGNFPDRFSGHQFPNYSSELNVNALLLGDSALYLCASSWDRGEAFFGQGTRLTVV.

CDR3 sequence: CASSLKGWGTGGDQPQHF. DNA of the CDR3: TGTGCCAGCAGCTTAAAGGGATGGGGGACAGGGGGCGATCAGCCCCAGCATTTT. V usage is TRBV13 and J usage is TRBJ1-5, with 12 positions matching TRBD1. This CDR3 region has 18 residues. CDR1 and CDR2 (germline): PRHDT, FYEKMQ (reference sequence). Unmatched junction bases numbered 10, after V lost 2 bases and J lost 5 bases.

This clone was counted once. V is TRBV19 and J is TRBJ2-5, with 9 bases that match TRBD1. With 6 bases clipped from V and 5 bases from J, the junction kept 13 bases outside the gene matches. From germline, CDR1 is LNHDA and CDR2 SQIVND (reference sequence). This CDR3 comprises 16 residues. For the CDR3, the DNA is TGTGCCAGTAGGGATACAGGGGGCGGTATGAGGGAGACCCAGTACTTC. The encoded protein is CASRDTGGGMRETQYF.

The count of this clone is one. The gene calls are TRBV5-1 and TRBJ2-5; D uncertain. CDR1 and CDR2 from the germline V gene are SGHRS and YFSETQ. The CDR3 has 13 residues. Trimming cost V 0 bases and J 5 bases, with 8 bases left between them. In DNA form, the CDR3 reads TGCGCCAGCAGCTTGGGGCCCATGGAGACCCAGTACTTC. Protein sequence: CASSLGPMETQYF.

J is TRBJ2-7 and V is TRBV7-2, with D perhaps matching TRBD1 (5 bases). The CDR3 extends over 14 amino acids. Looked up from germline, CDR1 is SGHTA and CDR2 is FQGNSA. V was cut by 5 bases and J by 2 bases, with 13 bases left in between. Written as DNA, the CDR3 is TGTGCCAGCAGCCCAAGACAGCCCGCCTACGAGCAGTACTTC. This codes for CASSPRQPAYEQYF.

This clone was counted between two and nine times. The CDR3 region is CASRTQGGGKNIQYF. For the CDR3, the DNA is TGTGCCAGCAGGACACAGGGAGGGGGCAAAAACATTCAGTACTTC. The chain is built from TRBV28 and TRBJ2-4; TRBD2 might be the D (7 bases). Germline V lookup: CDR1 MDHEN, CDR2 SYDVKM. The V gene lost 6 bases and the J gene lost 3 bases, with 15 bases spanning the gap. CDR3 length: 15 amino acids.

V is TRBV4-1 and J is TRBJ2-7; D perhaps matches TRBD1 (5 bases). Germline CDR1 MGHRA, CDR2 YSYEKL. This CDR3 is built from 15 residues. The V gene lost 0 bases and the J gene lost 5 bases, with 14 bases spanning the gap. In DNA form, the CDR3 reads TGCGCCAGCAGCCAAGATCGACAGTTTGGAAACGAGCAGTACTTC. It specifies CASSQDRQFGNEQYF.

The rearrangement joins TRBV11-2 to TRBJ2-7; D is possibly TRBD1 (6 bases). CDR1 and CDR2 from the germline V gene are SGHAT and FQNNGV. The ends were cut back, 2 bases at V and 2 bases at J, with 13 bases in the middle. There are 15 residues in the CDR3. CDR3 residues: CASSLRTASTYEQYF. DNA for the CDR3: TGTGCCAGCAGCTTACGGACAGCTTCAACCTACGAGCAGTACTTC. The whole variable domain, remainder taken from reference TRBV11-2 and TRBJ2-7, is EAGVAQSPRYKIIEKRQSVAFWCNPISGHATLYWYQQILGQGPKLLIQFQNNGVVDDSQLPKDRFSAERLKGVDSTLKIQPAKLEDSAVYLCASSLRTASTYEQYFGPGTRLTVT.

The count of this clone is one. The CDR3 sequence: CASRPAGEVSDTQYF. CDR3 bases: TGTGCCAGCAGACCCGCGGGGGAAGTATCAGATACGCAGTATTTT. The V gene is TRBV11-3, the J gene TRBJ2-3; 7 bases match TRBD2. CDR1 is SGHNT and CDR2 is YENEEA in the germline V gene. This CDR3 is built from 15 residues. V dropped 6 bases and J dropped 4; count of bases not matched to a gene: 10.

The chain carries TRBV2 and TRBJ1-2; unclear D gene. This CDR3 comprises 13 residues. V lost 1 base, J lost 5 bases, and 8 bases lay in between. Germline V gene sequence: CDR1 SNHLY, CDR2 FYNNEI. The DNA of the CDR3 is TGTGCCAGCAGTGAAGAACTGTCGTATGGCTACACCTTC. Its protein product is CASSEELSYGYTF.

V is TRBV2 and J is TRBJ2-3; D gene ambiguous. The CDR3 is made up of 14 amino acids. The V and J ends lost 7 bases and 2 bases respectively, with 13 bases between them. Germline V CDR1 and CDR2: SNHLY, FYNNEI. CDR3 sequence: CASMYEQPTDTQYF. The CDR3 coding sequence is TGTGCCAGCATGTATGAACAGCCCACAGATACGCAGTATTTT.